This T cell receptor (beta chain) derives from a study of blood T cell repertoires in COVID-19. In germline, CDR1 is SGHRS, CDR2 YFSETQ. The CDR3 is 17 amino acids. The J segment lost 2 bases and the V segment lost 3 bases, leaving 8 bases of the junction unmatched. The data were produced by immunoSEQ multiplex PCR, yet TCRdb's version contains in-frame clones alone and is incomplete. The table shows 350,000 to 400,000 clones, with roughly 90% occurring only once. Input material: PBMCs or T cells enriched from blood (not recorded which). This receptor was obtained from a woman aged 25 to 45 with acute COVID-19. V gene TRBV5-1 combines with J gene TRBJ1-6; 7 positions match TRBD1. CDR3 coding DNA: TGCGCCAGCAGCTGGACGTGGCAGGGGGCCTATAATTCACCCCTCCACTTT. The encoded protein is CASSWTWQGAYNSPLHF.